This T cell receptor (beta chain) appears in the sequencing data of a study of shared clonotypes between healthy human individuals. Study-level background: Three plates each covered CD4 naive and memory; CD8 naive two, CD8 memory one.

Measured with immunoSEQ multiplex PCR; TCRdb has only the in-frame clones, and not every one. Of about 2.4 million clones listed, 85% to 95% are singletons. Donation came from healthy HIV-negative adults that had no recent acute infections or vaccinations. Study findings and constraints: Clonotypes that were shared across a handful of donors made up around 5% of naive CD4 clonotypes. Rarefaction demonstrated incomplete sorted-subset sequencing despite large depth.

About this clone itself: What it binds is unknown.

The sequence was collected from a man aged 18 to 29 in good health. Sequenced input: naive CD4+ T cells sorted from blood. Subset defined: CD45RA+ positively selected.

The CDR3 reads CAIGQEREQYF. The CDR3, as DNA: TGTGCCATCGGACAGGAACGCGAGCAGTACTTC. The chain couples TRBV10-3 to TRBJ2-7; 7 positions agree with TRBD1. Germline V CDR1 and CDR2: ENHRY, SYGVKD. The V segment lost 8 bases and the J segment 6 bases; nucleotides outside the gene matches: 4. The CDR3 spans 11 residues.